The 18 T cell receptor beta chains listed next were all sequenced from one sample in a study of T-cell memory formation after mild COVID-19. MiXCR, run by TCRdb on the 5' RACE reads, gives a single entry per CDR3 protein. The data contain 250,000 or so distinct CDR3 sequences, approximately 18% of them singletons. The sample comprised PBMCs or a T cell subset sorted from them (not recorded which). The source of these receptors is a young man who had mild COVID-19 (a few samples of this study predate the infection). Cell type and time point are not known.

A few counts support this clonotype. J is TRBJ2-7 and V is TRBV6-2 or TRBV6-3; D is perhaps TRBD1 (5 bases). Germline V gene data show CDR1 as MNHEY and CDR2 as SVGEGT. The CDR3 runs to 12 residues. V lost 5 bases, J lost 5 bases, and 10 bases lay in between. The CDR3 loop reads CASSQGFHEQYV. CDR3 nucleotides: TGTGCCAGCAGTCAGGGTTTCCACGAGCAGTACGTC.

The V gene is TRBV20-1, the J gene TRBJ1-5, with unresolved D. The germline CDR1 and CDR2 sequences are DFQATT and SNEGSKA (reference sequence). The CDR3 is made up of 13 amino acids. The V gene lost 7 bases and the J gene lost 5 bases, with 15 bases spanning the gap. The CDR3 DNA follows: TGCAGTGTTCCGGACCCCGGGGATCAGCCCCAGCATTTT. The encoded protein is CSVPDPGDQPQHF.

This clonotype appeared many times. This chain links TRBV18 with TRBJ2-3; D perhaps matches TRBD2 (6 bases). Germline CDR1 KGHSH, CDR2 LQKENI. The CDR3 runs to 13 residues. Between the trimmed V and J ends, which lost 6 bases and 1 base, there was a span of 8 bases. The CDR3, as DNA: TGTGCCAGCTCGCCGGGGGGCACAGATACGCAGTATTTT. Its protein product is CASSPGGTDTQYF. The variable domain in full, completed from reference TRBV18 and TRBJ2-3, reads NAGVMQNPRHLVRRRGQEARLRCSPMKGHSHVYWYRQLPEEGLKFMVYLQKENIIDESGMPKERFSAEFPKEGPSILRIQQVVRGDSAAYFCASSPGGTDTQYFGPGTRLTVL.

The chain links TRBV7-8 to TRBJ1-2, with TRBD1 as a possible D gene (5 bases). Germline V gene data show CDR1 as SGHVS and CDR2 as FQNEAQ. The CDR3 consists of 14 residues. V gave up 1 base and J gave up 2 bases, with 8 bases separating them. CDR3 DNA: TGTGCCAGCAGCTTAGTGGCAGGGAACTATGGCTACACCTTC. As protein: CASSLVAGNYGYTF.

The chain has TRBV29-1 and TRBJ1-2, with D tentatively TRBD1 (5 bases). Trimming stripped 7 bases from V and 5 bases from J, with 17 bases between. CDR1 and CDR2 (germline): SQVTM, ANQGSEA. CDR3 length: 13 amino acids. The CDR3 nucleotides read TGCAGCGGCTACCAGTGGGGCAGATATGGCTACACCTTC. This codes for CSGYQWGRYGYTF.

V gene TRBV6-6 combines with J gene TRBJ1-2; TRBD1 might be the D (5 bases). The CDR3 sequence is 14 residues long. Deletions cut 2 bases from V and 3 bases from J, with 10 bases between. CDR1 and CDR2 (germline): MNHNY, SVGAGI (reference sequence). The CDR3 coding sequence is TGTGCCAGCAGTTACGGTGGGGACGACTATGGCTACACCTTC. The encoded protein is CASSYGGDDYGYTF.

A few counts support this clonotype. The chain links TRBV4-3 to TRBJ1-6; D is perhaps TRBD1 (6 bases). Per the germline V gene, CDR1 is LGHNA and CDR2 is YSLEER. The CDR3 has 15 residues. V was shortened by 1 base and J by 8 bases, with 12 bases between the two germline ends. CDR3 coding DNA: TGCGCCAGCAGCCAAGCAGGGGCGGCAGATTCACCCCTCCACTTT. Translating gives CASSQAGAADSPLHF.

This clonotype was counted a few times. The rearrangement uses TRBV3-1 and TRBJ1-4; D gene unclear. Trimming removed 4 bases at V and 4 bases at J, with 7 bases between. This CDR3 comprises 13 residues. Germline V CDR1 and CDR2: LGHDT, YNNKEL (reference sequence). The CDR3: CASSPTSNEKLFF. The CDR3 DNA is TGTGCCAGCAGCCCGACAAGTAATGAAAAACTGTTTTTT.

V is TRBV5-1 and J is TRBJ2-7; 8 bases match TRBD2. With V trimmed by 5 bases and J by 3 bases, 10 bases remained unmatched. In germline, CDR1 is SGHRS, CDR2 YFSETQ. The CDR3 runs to 15 residues. The CDR3 reads CASSSGTRGYYEQYF. In nucleotides, the CDR3 is TGCGCCAGCAGTTCCGGGACTAGGGGGTACTACGAGCAGTACTTC.

This chain links TRBV6-2 or TRBV6-3 with TRBJ2-5, with TRBD2 as a possible D gene (6 bases). Looked up from germline, CDR1 is MNHEY and CDR2 is SVGEGT. The CDR3 is 16 amino acids. Trimming pared 5 bases from V and 1 base from J, leaving 17 bases between. The CDR3 here is CASSHEEGSGQETQYF. CDR3 nucleotides: TGTGCCAGCAGTCACGAGGAGGGATCAGGCCAAGAGACCCAGTACTTC.

The chain employs TRBV30 and TRBJ1-2; 8 bases line up with TRBD1. J lost 4 bases, V lost 2 bases, and 3 bases had no gene match. CDR1 GTSNPN and CDR2 SVGIG come from the germline V gene (reference sequence). The CDR3 totals 13 residues. The CDR3 reads CAWSQTGVYGYTF. The CDR3 DNA sequence: TGTGCCTGGAGTCAGACAGGGGTCTATGGCTACACCTTC.

The chain carries TRBV5-1 and TRBJ2-3; TRBD2 might be the D (6 bases). V lost 0 bases and J 2 bases, leaving 10 bases between the germline ends. CDR3 length equals 15 residues. Germline V gene sequence: CDR1 SGHRS, CDR2 YFSETQ. CDR3 protein: CASSLGVAATDTQYF. CDR3 nucleotide sequence: TGCGCCAGCAGCTTGGGCGTAGCGGCCACAGATACGCAGTATTTT.

This clonotype was found a few times. The chain joins TRBV4-2 to TRBJ1-5, with TRBD1 as a possible D gene (5 bases). Germline V gives CDR1 LGHNA, CDR2 YNFKEQ. This CDR3 has 15 amino acids. The V gene lost 0 bases and the J gene lost 6 bases, with 12 bases spanning the gap. The CDR3 nucleotides are TGTGCCAGCAGCCAAGATCTTGGCGGGGGTCAGCCCCAGCATTTT. It translates to CASSQDLGGGQPQHF.

V and J are TRBV3-1 and TRBJ2-5; the D gene could be TRBD1 or TRBD2 (5 bases each). Per the germline V gene, CDR1 is LGHDT and CDR2 is YNNKEL (reference sequence). This CDR3 has 14 residues. V lost 3 bases, J lost 1 base, and 9 bases lay in between. For the CDR3, the DNA is TGTGCCAGCAGCCAGGGGACGTTCCAAGAGACCCAGTACTTC. It translates to CASSQGTFQETQYF.

This clonotype has at least ten counts. The chain employs TRBV7-2 and TRBJ2-7; no firm D call. In germline, CDR1 is SGHTA, CDR2 FQGNSA. This CDR3 contains 12 residues. V was cut by 4 bases and J by 2 bases, with 6 bases left in between. CDR3 amino acids: CASSSFPYEQYF. The DNA of the CDR3 is TGTGCCAGCAGCTCCTTTCCCTACGAGCAGTACTTC. Full variable domain (missing parts from reference TRBV7-2 and TRBJ2-7): GAGVSQSPSNKVTEKGKDVELRCDPISGHTALYWYRQSLGQGLEFLIYFQGNSAPDKSGLPSDRFSAERTGGSVSTLTIQRTQQEDSAVYLCASSSFPYEQYFGPGTRLTVT.

This clonotype was found once. The V call is TRBV4-3, the J call TRBJ2-7; 7 nucleotides match TRBD1. This CDR3 has 16 amino acids. CDR1 and CDR2 from the germline V gene are LGHNA and YSLEER. After removal of 0 bases from V and 2 bases from J, the junction contained 7 bases not matched to a gene. The DNA of the CDR3 is TGCGCCAGCAGCCAAGAGTGGACAGGATCTACCTACGAGCAGTACTTC. Translating gives CASSQEWTGSTYEQYF.

CDR3 sequence reads: CASSYGAYNEQFF. The CDR3 bases are TGTGCCAGCAGCTATGGGGCATACAATGAGCAGTTCTTC. V gene TRBV11-3 combines with J gene TRBJ2-1, with a possible D match to TRBD1 (5 bases). The V and J ends lost 4 bases and 4 bases respectively, with 8 bases between them. The CDR3 contains 13 residues. Germline CDR1 SGHNT, CDR2 YENEEA.

The sample holds a few counts of this clonotype. The rearrangement joins TRBV7-2 to TRBJ2-3; 7 nucleotides align to TRBD2. Germline V gene data show CDR1 as SGHTA and CDR2 as FQGNSA. Trimming took 2 bases from V and 4 from J; bases not matched to a gene: 6. The CDR3 totals 15 residues. CDR3 in amino acids: CASSLNGGNSDTQYF. The CDR3 DNA reads as TGTGCCAGCAGCTTAAACGGGGGGAACTCAGATACGCAGTATTTT.